A selection of T cell receptor beta chains follows, all from one sample in a study of T cells in Graves' hyperthyroidism and ophthalmopathy. Each CDR3 protein is one row after TCRdb ran MiXCR on the multiplex PCR reads. The repertoire consists of under 300,000 distinct CDR3 sequences, with over 12% occurring once and the leading ten covering over 30%. The specimen sequenced was blood. Source of these receptors: a woman between 45 and 60 years old with Graves' hyperthyroidism that later progressed to Graves' ophthalmopathy. CDR3s include the opening cysteine and the closing phenylalanine or tryptophan. Fields, in order: clone size, D gene, V gene, J gene, CDR3 DNA, CDR3 protein. D genes are given only for firm matches. Part of the rows lack a size; the others show once, few, many or a class for expanded clones.

clone size: many
D gene: TRBD1
V gene: TRBV28
J gene: TRBJ2-3
CDR3 DNA: TGTGCCAGCAGTCCCCCGAGGGGGCGCGGAGTTACGCAGTATTTT
CDR3 protein: CASSPPRGRGVTQYF

clone size: many
D gene: -
V gene: TRBV7-9
J gene: TRBJ1-1
CDR3 DNA: TGTGCCAGCAGCTTAGCCCCGTCCCGGGGTTGGGCTTTCTTT
CDR3 protein: CASSLAPSRGWAFF

clone size: many
D gene: -
V gene: TRBV15
J gene: TRBJ1-1
CDR3 DNA: TGTGCCACCAGCAGAGATCAGTTCACAAGGAACACTGAAGCTTTCTTT
CDR3 protein: CATSRDQFTRNTEAFF

clone size: many
D gene: -
V gene: TRBV30
J gene: TRBJ2-5
CDR3 DNA: TGTGCCTGGATCTGGGAGACCCAGTACTTC
CDR3 protein: CAWIWETQYF

clone size: -
D gene: TRBD1
V gene: TRBV3-1
J gene: TRBJ2-3
CDR3 DNA: TGTGCCAGCAGCCAAGGATCAGGGGGCGCGGGGTATTTT
CDR3 protein: CASSQGSGGAGYF

clone size: many
D gene: TRBD2
V gene: TRBV15
J gene: TRBJ2-7
CDR3 DNA: TGTGCCACCAGCAGGTCAACTATAGCGGGAGGAAACGAGCAGTACTTC
CDR3 protein: CATSRSTIAGGNEQYF

clone size: few
D gene: -
V gene: TRBV7-2
J gene: TRBJ1-6
CDR3 DNA: TGTGCCAGCAGCAGTTCGACGCCGCAGTATTCACCCCTCCACTTT
CDR3 protein: CASSSSTPQYSPLHF

clone size: -
D gene: -
V gene: TRBV2
J gene: TRBJ2-3
CDR3 DNA: TGTGCCAGCAGTGAAAGGGCTATACTTTCGGATACGCAGTATTTT
CDR3 protein: CASSERAILSDTQYF

clone size: many
D gene: -
V gene: TRBV27
J gene: TRBJ2-4
CDR3 DNA: TGTGCCAGCAGTTTAAGCCGGGACATCCAGGTAGCCAAAAACATTCAGTACTTC
CDR3 protein: CASSLSRDIQVAKNIQYF

clone size: many
D gene: -
V gene: TRBV27
J gene: TRBJ1-1
CDR3 DNA: TGTGCCAGCAGTAAACAGGCAGGTCGGGCTTTCTTT
CDR3 protein: CASSKQAGRAFF

clone size: -
D gene: -
V gene: TRBV5-1
J gene: TRBJ1-3
CDR3 DNA: TGCGCCAGCAGCGGGAGGACAGAAACCAACTCTGGAAACACCATATATTTT
CDR3 protein: CASSGRTETNSGNTIYF

clone size: many
D gene: TRBD2
V gene: TRBV9
J gene: TRBJ2-3
CDR3 DNA: TGTGCCAGCAGCGCCTCTAAGTCTAGCGGGGCCAGAGATACGCAGTATTTT
CDR3 protein: CASSASKSSGARDTQYF

clone size: many
D gene: TRBD1
V gene: TRBV6-4
J gene: TRBJ2-2
CDR3 DNA: TGTGCCAGCAGTGAAGACAGGGCCGGGGAGCTGTTTTTT
CDR3 protein: CASSEDRAGELFF

clone size: many
D gene: TRBD2
V gene: TRBV5-1
J gene: TRBJ2-1
CDR3 DNA: TGCGCCAGCAGACGCGGGAGTACCAATGAGCAGTTCTTC
CDR3 protein: CASRRGSTNEQFF

clone size: many
D gene: TRBD2
V gene: TRBV20-1
J gene: TRBJ2-1
CDR3 DNA: TGCAGTGCTAGAGAGGGGCCGACTCCGGGACTAGCGGGAGGGAAGGAGCAGTTCTTC
CDR3 protein: CSAREGPTPGLAGGKEQFF

clone size: -
D gene: -
V gene: TRBV5-1
J gene: TRBJ2-7
CDR3 DNA: TGCGCCAGCAGCTTGGGGTGGGAAGAACCTCCCTACGAGCAGTACTTC
CDR3 protein: CASSLGWEEPPYEQYF

clone size: -
D gene: -
V gene: TRBV15
J gene: TRBJ2-1
CDR3 DNA: TGTGCCACCAGCAGAAATTACAATGAGCAGTTCTTC
CDR3 protein: CATSRNYNEQFF

clone size: -
D gene: TRBD2
V gene: TRBV12-3/TRBV12-4
J gene: TRBJ2-7
CDR3 DNA: TGTGCCAGCAGTCCTAGGACTAGCGGGAGGAGAGGGGAGCAGTACTTC
CDR3 protein: CASSPRTSGRRGEQYF

clone size: -
D gene: TRBD2
V gene: TRBV12-3/TRBV12-4
J gene: TRBJ2-7
CDR3 DNA: TGTGCCAGCACCCGGTCCGGACTAGCGAGGGCCTACGAGCAGTACTTC
CDR3 protein: CASTRSGLARAYEQYF

clone size: -
D gene: -
V gene: TRBV28
J gene: TRBJ1-2
CDR3 DNA: TGTGCCAGCCTGAACCGGGACAATAACTATGGCTACACCTTC
CDR3 protein: CASLNRDNNYGYTF

clone size: many
D gene: TRBD2
V gene: TRBV5-1
J gene: TRBJ2-5
CDR3 DNA: TGCGCCAGCAGCTTGGGAGCACTGAGCGGGAGTCAGGAGACCCAGTACTTC
CDR3 protein: CASSLGALSGSQETQYF

clone size: many
D gene: TRBD2
V gene: TRBV6-1
J gene: TRBJ2-3
CDR3 DNA: TGTGCCAGCATCATTAGATTGGGTAGCGGGAATACAGATACGCAGTATTTT
CDR3 protein: CASIIRLGSGNTDTQYF

clone size: -
D gene: TRBD1
V gene: TRBV11-1
J gene: TRBJ1-2
CDR3 DNA: TGTGCCAGCAGCTTACGGGGTCGGGACAGGGAGTTGGATGGCTACACCTTC
CDR3 protein: CASSLRGRDRELDGYTF

clone size: few
D gene: -
V gene: TRBV10-3
J gene: TRBJ2-6
CDR3 DNA: TGTGCCTCGACCGGGGACACTGGGGCCAACGTCCTGACTTTC
CDR3 protein: CASTGDTGANVLTF

clone size: many
D gene: -
V gene: TRBV5-6
J gene: TRBJ1-5
CDR3 DNA: TGTGCCAGCAGCCATCAGCCCTCAGGGAGCAATCAGCCCCAGCATTTT
CDR3 protein: CASSHQPSGSNQPQHF

clone size: -
D gene: TRBD2
V gene: TRBV19
J gene: TRBJ2-7
CDR3 DNA: TGTGCCAGTAGTCCGACTAGCGGGATTGCCTACGAGCAGTACTTC
CDR3 protein: CASSPTSGIAYEQYF

clone size: many
D gene: -
V gene: TRBV28
J gene: TRBJ2-7
CDR3 DNA: TGTGCCAGCAGTTTAAGGGGTGGGAGAAGTAACGAGCAGTACTTC
CDR3 protein: CASSLRGGRSNEQYF

clone size: once
D gene: -
V gene: TRBV6-4
J gene: TRBJ2-1
CDR3 DNA: TGTGTCACCTCGCCCGGGACGAGCTCCTACAATGAGCAGTTCTTC
CDR3 protein: CVTSPGTSSYNEQFF

clone size: many
D gene: -
V gene: TRBV2
J gene: TRBJ2-2
CDR3 DNA: TGTGCCAGCAGTGAAGAGGGCCGAGGGACCGGGGAGCTGTTTTTT
CDR3 protein: CASSEEGRGTGELFF

clone size: many
D gene: TRBD1
V gene: TRBV6-1
J gene: TRBJ2-5
CDR3 DNA: TGTGCCAGTAGTAGACAGGGTGATGGAGAGACCCAGTACTTC
CDR3 protein: CASSRQGDGETQYF

clone size: many
D gene: TRBD2
V gene: TRBV6-1
J gene: TRBJ2-1
CDR3 DNA: TGTGCCAGCAAGTGGGTGACTAGCGGGACTTACAATGAGCAGTTCTTC
CDR3 protein: CASKWVTSGTYNEQFF